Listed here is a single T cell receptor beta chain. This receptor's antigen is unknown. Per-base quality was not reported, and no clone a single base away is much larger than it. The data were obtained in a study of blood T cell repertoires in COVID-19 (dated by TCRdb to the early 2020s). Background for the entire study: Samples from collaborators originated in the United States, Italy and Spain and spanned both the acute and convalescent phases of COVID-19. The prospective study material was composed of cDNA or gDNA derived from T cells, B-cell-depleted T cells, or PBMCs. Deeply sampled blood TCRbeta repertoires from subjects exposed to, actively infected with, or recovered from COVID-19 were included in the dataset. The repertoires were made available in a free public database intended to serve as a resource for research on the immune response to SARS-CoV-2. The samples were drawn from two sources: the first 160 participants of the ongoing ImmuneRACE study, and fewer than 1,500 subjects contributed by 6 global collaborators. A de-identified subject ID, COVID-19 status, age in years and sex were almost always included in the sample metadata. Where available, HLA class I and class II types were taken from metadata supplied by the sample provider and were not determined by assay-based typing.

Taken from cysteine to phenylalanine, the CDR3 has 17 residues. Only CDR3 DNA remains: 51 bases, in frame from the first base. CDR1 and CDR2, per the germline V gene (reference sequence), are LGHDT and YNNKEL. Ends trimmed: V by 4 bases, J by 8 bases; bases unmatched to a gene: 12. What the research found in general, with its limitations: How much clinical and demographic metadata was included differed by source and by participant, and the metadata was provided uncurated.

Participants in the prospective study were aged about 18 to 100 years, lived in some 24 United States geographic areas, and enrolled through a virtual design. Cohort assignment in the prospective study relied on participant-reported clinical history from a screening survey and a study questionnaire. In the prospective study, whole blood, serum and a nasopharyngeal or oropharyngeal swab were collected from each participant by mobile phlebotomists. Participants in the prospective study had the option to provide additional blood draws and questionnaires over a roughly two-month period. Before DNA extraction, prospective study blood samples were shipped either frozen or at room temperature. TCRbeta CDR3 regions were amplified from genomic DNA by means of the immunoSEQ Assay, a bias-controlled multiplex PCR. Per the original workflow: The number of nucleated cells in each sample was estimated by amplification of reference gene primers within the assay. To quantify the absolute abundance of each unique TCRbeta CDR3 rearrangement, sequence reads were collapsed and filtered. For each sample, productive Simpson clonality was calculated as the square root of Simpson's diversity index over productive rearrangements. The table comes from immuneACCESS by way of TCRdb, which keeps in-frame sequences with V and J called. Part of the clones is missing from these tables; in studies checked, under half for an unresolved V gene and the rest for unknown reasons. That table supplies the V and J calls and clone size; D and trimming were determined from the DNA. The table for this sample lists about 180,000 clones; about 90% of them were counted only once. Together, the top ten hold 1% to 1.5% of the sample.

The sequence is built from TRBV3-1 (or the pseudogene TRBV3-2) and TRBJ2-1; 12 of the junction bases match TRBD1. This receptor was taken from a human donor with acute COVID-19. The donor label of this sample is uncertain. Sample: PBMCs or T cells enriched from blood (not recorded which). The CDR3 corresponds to CASSLPSGTGGEDEQFF. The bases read TGTGCCAGCAGCCTCCCGTCCGGGACAGGGGGCGAGGATGAGCAGTTCTTC.